Presented here are 5 T cell receptor beta chains from one specimen sequenced in a study of blood T cell repertoires in COVID-19. Method: immunoSEQ multiplex PCR; TCRdb's copy keeps in-frame clones and lacks some. This repertoire shows 200,000 to 250,000 clones, more than 80% found once; its top ten account for under 10%. The sequenced sample consisted of peripheral blood. The receptors shown here come from an elderly woman with COVID-19, enrolled during active disease.

This clone was observed a few times. The V and J genes are TRBV7-9 and TRBJ2-1; 15 positions agree with TRBD2. Germline-derived CDR1 and CDR2 are SEHNR and FQNEAQ (reference sequence). CDR3 length equals 19 residues. Trimming at V came to 5 bases and at J to 7 bases, leaving 15 bases not matched to a gene. The CDR3 is CASSPSNGLAGGEYNEQFF. CDR3 DNA sequence: TGTGCCAGCAGCCCTTCTAACGGACTAGCGGGAGGGGAGTATAATGAGCAGTTCTTC.

J is TRBJ1-5 and V is TRBV2, with 8 bases fitting TRBD1. Trimming took 6 bases from V and 6 from J; bases not matched to a gene: 7. This CDR3 region has 14 residues. Germline CDR1 is SNHLY and CDR2 is FYNNEI. The CDR3 DNA reads as TGTGCCAGCAGCGGACAGGGAGCGACTCAGCCCCAGCATTTT. Protein: CASSGQGATQPQHF.

V gene TRBV7-8 combines with J gene TRBJ2-1; D perhaps matches TRBD2 (6 bases). Trimming shortened V by 2 bases and J by 9 bases, and 17 bases separated the two germline ends. Germline CDR1 is SGHVS and CDR2 is FQNEAQ. The CDR3 runs 15 residues. The CDR3 nucleotides are TGTGCCAGCAGCTTATGGGCGGAGGGACCACTTGAGCAGTTCTTC. The encoded protein is CASSLWAEGPLEQFF.

This rearrangement joins TRBV6-4 to TRBJ2-3; perhaps TRBD2 as D (5 bases). Trimming stripped 2 bases from V and 4 bases from J, with 7 bases between. The CDR3 covers 13 residues. Germline CDR1 is MRHNA and CDR2 is SNTAGT. The CDR3 DNA follows: TGTGCCAGCAGTGACGAGGGTGCAGATACGCAGTATTTT. Amino acid sequence: CASSDEGADTQYF.

The chain has TRBV7-9 and TRBJ1-1; D is undetermined. Germline V CDR1 and CDR2: SEHNR, FQNEAQ (reference sequence). This CDR3 spans 13 amino acids. V was clipped by 4 bases and J by 1 base, with 7 bases between them. CDR3 sequence reads: CASSSRTNTEAFF. The CDR3 DNA reads as TGTGCCAGCAGCTCGCGAACGAACACTGAAGCTTTCTTT. Drawing the rest from reference TRBV7-9 and TRBJ1-1, the complete variable domain is DTGVSQNPRHKITKRGQNVTFRCDPISEHNRLYWYRQTLGQGPEFLTYFQNEAQLEKSRLLSDRFSAERPKGSFSTLEIQRTEQGDSAMYLCASSSRTNTEAFFGQGTRLTVV.